Sequencing of this TCR beta chain was carried out in a study of CD8+ T cells in alopecia areata. General study findings and limits: In scalp and blood, many expanded lesional clones persisted during tofacitinib.

Investigators isolated RNA and reverse transcribed it into cDNA to act as the sequencing template. Assay used: immunoSEQ multiplex PCR; TCRdb lists only in-frame clones, some missing. The table includes 150,000 to 200,000 clones, roughly 60% detected once. Trimming shortened V by 1 base and J by 2 bases, and 9 bases separated the two germline ends. The CDR3 loop spans 14 amino acids. Germline V lookup: CDR1 SGHTA, CDR2 FQGNSA. Treatment of the sample: oral pan-JAK inhibitor, 5-10 mg twice daily. Researchers gathered lesional scalp punch biopsies and peripheral blood from patients with alopecia areata. In regard to this clone: The antigen remains unidentified.

The chain links TRBV7-2 to TRBJ2-7, with D possibly being TRBD1 (5 bases). The receptor's source is a human donor with alopecia areata. The sequenced sample was CD4+ T cells sorted from blood, obtained at week 24, from a patient treated with tofacitinib. CDR3 in amino acids: CASSLVQGPYEQYF. The CDR3 DNA follows: TGTGCCAGCAGCTTAGTGCAGGGCCCCTACGAGCAGTACTTC.